This T cell receptor (beta chain) was identified in a study of vaccination and CD4 T cells after COVID-19. The overall study: Convalescent cases consisted of six males and four females, of whom two were Hispanic. In culture, cells were exposed to overlapping spike peptides from SARS-CoV-2, HCoV-NL63, HCoV-OC43 and HCoV-229E.

Treatment defined: approximately nine-day PBMC culture with coronavirus spike peptide pools or control peptides (ViraFEST assay). The unexposed donor's CD4+ T cells were collected before the COVID-19 pandemic (2011-2018). ViraFEST relied on peptide pools to expand antigen-specific T cells; the TCRs were sequenced afterward. Study observations and caveats: Spike mono-reactivity was found in 304 of 307 vaccine-specific clones from convalescent patients.

A remark on this clonotype: Antigen: not known.

The Oncomine TCR Beta short-read assay was applied to DNA of cultured CD4+ T cells. TCRdb redid the calling of the PCR reads with MiXCR, one entry per CDR3 protein. The table records 5,500 to 6,500 distinct CDR3 sequences, roughly 27% of them present only once. In germline, CDR1 is SGHAT, CDR2 FQNNGV. The CDR3 covers 15 residues. V dropped 4 bases and J dropped 1 base, with 14 bases sitting between them. V gene TRBV11-2 combines with J gene TRBJ2-7; no reliable D call. The sample comprised CD4+ T cells from blood, cultured in vitro. The receptor comes from a human donor in good health. The CDR3 coding sequence is TGTGCCAGCAGCTCGTATGGTAGTGTGTCCTACGAGCAGTACTTC. It codes for CASSSYGSVSYEQYF.